This T cell receptor (beta chain) is drawn from a study of blood T cell repertoires in COVID-19. Background on the study: COVID-19 samples collected from the United States, Italy and Spain covered acute and convalescent phases. T cells, B-cell-depleted T cells, or PBMCs supplied cDNA or gDNA.

Original methodology: Amplified reference gene primers provided the basis for estimating nucleated cell counts. Method: immunoSEQ multiplex PCR; TCRdb's copy keeps in-frame clones and lacks some. D and trimming come from the DNA, and the V and J calls and clone size come from that table. The sample yields some 490,000 clones, 70% to 90% seen once. CDR1 is SGHDN, CDR2 FVKESK, per germline. The CDR3 sequence is 13 residues long. V was pared by 4 bases and J by 3 bases, with 8 bases between. Sequencing was carried out using peripheral blood. The rearrangement uses TRBV14 and TRBJ2-3; TRBD2 might be the D (5 bases). The source of this sequence is a human donor in a cohort sampled during active COVID-19. The DNA for the CDR3 is TGTGCCAGCAGCCCATGGGAGACAGATACGCAGTATTTT. Encoded protein: CASSPWETDTQYF.